Below, 16 T cell receptor beta chains from the same sample are listed, as sequenced in a study of spatial heterogeneity in lung cancer. Time point given: sample taken at primary tumor resection. TCRdb re-called the 5' RACE reads with MiXCR, one entry per CDR3 protein. In the table there are under 80,000 distinct CDR3 sequences, roughly 6.4% of which are singletons. This specimen consisted of PBMCs, obtained at surgery. The receptors derive from a female donor with early-stage non-small cell lung cancer.

The chain links TRBV5-4 to TRBJ1-1, with D perhaps TRBD1 (5 bases). CDR1 is SGHNT and CDR2 is YYREEE in the germline V gene (reference sequence). The V end lost 2 bases, the J end lost 0 bases, and 17 bases lay between the germline ends. This CDR3 is 17 amino acids long. As DNA, the CDR3 is TGTGCCAGCAGCTTAGATTTTGGTGAGGGGCTGAACACTGAAGCTTTCTTT. Protein: CASSLDFGEGLNTEAFF.

This rearrangement joins TRBV20-1 to TRBJ1-5; D not certain. Trimming pared 0 bases from V and 5 bases from J, leaving 14 bases between. Per germline, CDR1 DFQATT and CDR2 SNEGSKA (reference sequence). This CDR3 contains 15 residues. The CDR3 DNA follows: TGCAGTGCTAGAGATCCGGCCGGAGTACATCAGCCCCAGCATTTT. Translating gives CSARDPAGVHQPQHF.

The CDR3 reads CSAGPRTNEQFF. CDR3 in DNA: TGCAGTGCTGGACCTCGGACTAACGAGCAGTTCTTC. This rearrangement joins TRBV20-1 to TRBJ2-1; D perhaps matches TRBD2 (6 bases). This CDR3 is built from 12 residues. Deletions cut 5 bases from V and 10 bases from J, with 15 bases between. Germline-derived CDR1 and CDR2 are DFQATT and SNEGSKA (reference sequence).

At least ten counts were recorded for this clonotype. The rearrangement links TRBV28 to TRBJ2-6; D tentatively fits TRBD1 or TRBD2 (5 bases each). Per germline, CDR1 MDHEN and CDR2 SYDVKM. The CDR3 totals 16 residues. The V end lost 8 bases, the J end lost 0 bases, and 14 bases lay between the germline ends. The CDR3 coding sequence is TGTGCCAGCGGGACCCTCCTGAGCTCTGGGGCCAACGTCCTGACTTTC. This codes for CASGTLLSSGANVLTF. The whole variable domain, remainder taken from reference TRBV28 and TRBJ2-6, is DVKVTQSSRYLVKRTGEKVFLECVQDMDHENMFWYRQDPGLGLRLIYFSYDVKMKEKGDIPEGYSVSREKKERFSLILESASTNQTSMYLCASGTLLSSGANVLTFGAGSRLTVL.

This chain joins TRBV27 and TRBJ2-3, with 8 bases matching TRBD1. This CDR3 is built from 15 residues. With 7 bases clipped from V and 0 bases from J, the junction kept 6 bases outside the gene matches. Looked up from germline, CDR1 is MNHEY and CDR2 is SMNVEV (reference sequence). The CDR3 nucleotides are TGTGCCAGCACTACTCGACAGGGGAGCACAGATACGCAGTATTTT. It specifies CASTTRQGSTDTQYF.

This clonotype was counted between two and nine times. The chain links TRBV28 to TRBJ2-7; 8 positions match TRBD2. The V segment lost 5 bases and the J segment 0 bases; nucleotides outside the gene matches: 15. Per germline, CDR1 MDHEN and CDR2 SYDVKM. The length of the CDR3 is 18 residues. The CDR3 here is CASSPSRVAGYDSYEQYF. The CDR3 region has the DNA TGTGCCAGCAGTCCCTCCCGGGTAGCGGGATACGACTCCTACGAGCAGTACTTC.

There are a few counts of this clonotype. J is TRBJ1-1 and V is TRBV18; 7 nucleotides agree with TRBD1. The CDR3 extends over 13 amino acids. From germline, CDR1 is KGHSH and CDR2 LQKENI. V lost 5 bases, J lost 5 bases, and 5 bases stayed unmatched. The CDR3 DNA sequence: TGTGCCAGCTCAACTACAGGGGAGACTGAAGCTTTCTTT. Translated: CASSTTGETEAFF. The full variable domain, with the rest looked up from reference TRBV18 and TRBJ1-1, is NAGVMQNPRHLVRRRGQEARLRCSPMKGHSHVYWYRQLPEEGLKFMVYLQKENIIDESGMPKERFSAEFPKEGPSILRIQQVVRGDSAAYFCASSTTGETEAFFGQGTRLTVV.

In this sample, this clonotype turned up many times. The chain is built from TRBV10-3 and TRBJ2-1; perhaps TRBD2 as D (6 bases). The length of the CDR3 is 14 residues. The V end lost 3 bases, the J end lost 12 bases, and 18 bases lay between the germline ends. Germline values: CDR1 ENHRY, CDR2 SYGVKD. CDR3 sequence reads: CAISDGGRPGGQFF. CDR3 DNA sequence: TGTGCCATCAGTGACGGGGGACGACCTGGCGGGCAGTTCTTC.

This clonotype was picked up many times. The V and J genes are TRBV10-3 and TRBJ2-5, with D uncertain. CDR1 ENHRY and CDR2 SYGVKD come from the germline V gene. The CDR3 runs to 13 residues. Between the trimmed V and J ends, which lost 2 bases and 4 bases, there was a span of 8 bases. Here the CDR3 DNA reads TGTGCCATCAGTGAGGAAAGGAGAGAGACCCAGTACTTC. Its protein product is CAISEERRETQYF.

The chain employs TRBV15 and TRBJ2-3, with D maybe TRBD2 (5 bases). The CDR3 has 16 amino acids. Looked up from germline, CDR1 is LNHNV and CDR2 is YYDKDF (reference sequence). V was clipped by 0 bases and J by 3 bases, with 13 bases between them. CDR3: CATSRERATGTDTQYF. In DNA form, the CDR3 reads TGTGCCACCAGCAGAGAGCGGGCCACGGGTACAGATACGCAGTATTTT.

This clonotype has more than one count but fewer than ten. This chain joins TRBV7-2 and TRBJ1-1, with D unresolved. Germline V gene data show CDR1 as SGHTA and CDR2 as FQGNSA. The CDR3 spans 14 residues. V was cut by 1 base and J by 0 bases, with 6 bases left in between. This CDR3 is CASSLGGLNTEAFF. The CDR3 DNA sequence: TGTGCCAGCAGCTTAGGAGGATTGAACACTGAAGCTTTCTTT.

This clonotype was seen at least ten times. The rearrangement uses TRBV2 and TRBJ1-2, with TRBD1 matching 7 bases. CDR3 length: 13 residues. V lost 7 bases, J lost 2 bases, and 4 bases stayed unmatched. From germline, CDR1 is SNHLY and CDR2 FYNNEI. CDR3 sequence (DNA): TGTGCCAGCACAGGGGACAGAAACTATGGCTACACCTTC. It codes for CASTGDRNYGYTF.

This chain links TRBV10-3 with TRBJ2-7; D is unclear. The V gene lost 6 bases and the J gene lost 0 bases, with 15 bases spanning the gap. The V gene's germline CDR1 is ENHRY and CDR2 SYGVKD. The CDR3 is 15 amino acids. The DNA of the CDR3 is TGTGCCATCAGCCGAGGAAAGGATTACTCCTACGAGCAGTACGTC. Translated: CAISRGKDYSYEQYV.

This clonotype was counted only a few times. The rearrangement joins TRBV5-6 to TRBJ1-2; D may be TRBD1 (6 bases). CDR3 length: 15 amino acids. Trimming shortened V by 0 bases and J by 4 bases, and 13 bases separated the two germline ends. Germline CDR1 SGHDT, CDR2 YYEEEE. CDR3 bases: TGTGCCAGCAGCTTGGGGGGTACAGGGATCTATGGCTACACCTTC. Translating gives CASSLGGTGIYGYTF.

This clonotype was recorded a few times. CDR3 loop: CASSYTYEQYF. The CDR3, as DNA: TGTGCCAGCAGTTACACCTACGAGCAGTACTTC. This chain joins TRBV6-2 or TRBV6-3 and TRBJ2-7; D is undetermined. Germline CDR1 is MNHEY and CDR2 is SVGEGT. There are 11 residues in the CDR3. The germline V and J ends were trimmed by 2 bases and 2 bases, with 1 base remaining between them.

The genes are TRBV4-1 and TRBJ1-5; possible D gene TRBD1, 5 bases. Germline V lookup: CDR1 MGHRA, CDR2 YSYEKL. Trimming left V 4 bases short and J 3 bases short, with 16 bases between. The length of the CDR3 is 16 residues. The chain's CDR3 is CASSPVKGINNQPQHF. In DNA form, the CDR3 reads TGCGCCAGCAGCCCGGTAAAGGGGATAAACAATCAGCCCCAGCATTTT.